This T cell receptor (beta chain) appears in the sequencing data of a study of T-cell reconstitution after alpha-beta-depleted transplantation in children. The V gene's germline CDR1 is DFQATT and CDR2 SNEGSKA (reference sequence). There are 12 residues in the CDR3. V lost 0 bases to trimming and J lost 4 bases, with 7 bases between them. Unique molecular identifiers were incorporated when the TCRbeta library was constructed. TCRdb fed the PCR reads into MiXCR, producing one record per CDR3 protein. The table records hundreds of thousands of distinct CDR3 sequences, roughly 9% of them present only once.

V and J are TRBV20-1 and TRBJ2-7; D unresolved. The origin of this receptor is a human donor who donated a stem cell graft to a child with acute lymphoblastic leukemia. This specimen was PBMCs from the stem cell graft donor, taken from the stem cell graft. The CDR3 reads CSARDLGYEQYF. CDR3 DNA: TGCAGTGCTAGAGATTTGGGGTACGAGCAGTACTTC.